These 7 T cell receptor beta chains came from one sample sequenced in a study of blood T cells in healthy people across ages. It was with a sample-barcoded 5' primer and a J-beta primer mix that a second PCR of roughly 6 to 12 cycles was run. TCRdb called the 5' RACE reads again in MiXCR, with one record for every CDR3 protein. The table lists about 800,000 distinct CDR3 sequences, roughly 64% of them singletons. The source material was blood. The source of these receptors is a man aged 30 to 39 in good health.

This clonotype was detected a few times. V and J are TRBV7-2 and TRBJ2-2, with D perhaps TRBD2 (5 bases). Per the germline V gene, CDR1 is SGHTA and CDR2 is FQGNSA. Trimming removed 0 bases at V and 6 bases at J, with 8 bases between. The CDR3 covers 14 residues. The CDR3 is CASSLASGPGELFF. The CDR3 DNA follows: TGTGCCAGCAGCTTAGCGAGCGGTCCCGGGGAGCTGTTTTTT.

This clonotype was detected only once. The chain uses TRBV11-2 and TRBJ2-3; TRBD2 matches at 9 bases. CDR3 size: 16 residues. J was trimmed by 4 bases and V by 2 bases; bases with no gene match: 7. The germline V gene has CDR1 SGHAT and CDR2 FQNNGV. CDR3 loop: CASSLYLAGIADTQYF. In nucleotides, the CDR3 is TGTGCCAGCAGCTTATATCTAGCGGGAATCGCAGATACGCAGTATTTT.

The chain links TRBV20-1 to TRBJ2-5; 12 nucleotides line up with TRBD2. V dropped 4 bases and J dropped 0; count of bases not matched to a gene: 3. The CDR3 totals 15 residues. The germline CDR1 and CDR2 sequences are DFQATT and SNEGSKA (reference sequence). In DNA form, the CDR3 reads TGCAGTGCTACAACTAGCGGGGGGAACCAAGAGACCCAGTACTTC. Protein sequence: CSATTSGGNQETQYF.

The CDR3 DNA reads TGTGCCAGCAGCGTAGCTCCGAGGACAGGAGGAGAGACCCAGTACTTC. It is translated as CASSVAPRTGGETQYF. The gene calls are TRBV9 and TRBJ2-7; 7 positions match TRBD1. The J call may be wrong; the DNA end is better matched by TRBJ2-5. CDR1 and CDR2 (germline): SGDLS, YYNGEE. The CDR3 is 16 amino acids.

The chain uses TRBV20-1 and TRBJ2-5, with D perhaps assigned TRBD1 or TRBD2 (6 bases each). From germline, CDR1 is DFQATT and CDR2 SNEGSKA (reference sequence). This CDR3 region has 15 residues. The V gene lost 1 base and the J gene lost 0 bases, with 12 bases spanning the gap. CDR3 coding DNA: TGCAGTGCTAGAGGGGGGGCCCCGTACCAAGAGACCCAGTACTTC. Protein sequence: CSARGGAPYQETQYF.

This clonotype was seen just once. The CDR3 region is CAWSVSGGSYEQYF. The DNA for the CDR3 is TGTGCCTGGAGTGTAAGTGGGGGATCCTACGAGCAGTACTTC. V usage is TRBV30 and J usage is TRBJ2-7; either TRBD1 or TRBD2 may supply D (5 bases each). The CDR3 loop spans 14 amino acids. Per germline, CDR1 GTSNPN and CDR2 SVGIG (reference sequence). The V and J ends lost 0 bases and 1 base respectively, with 10 bases between them.

The CDR3 region has the DNA TGTGCCAGCAGTGAAGGAATGAGCGTCGATACGCAGTATTTT. This translates into CASSEGMSVDTQYF. The chain recombines TRBV2 with TRBJ2-3; no clear D gene. V gave up 1 base and J gave up 6 bases, with 11 bases separating them. This CDR3 spans 14 amino acids. Germline-derived CDR1 and CDR2 are SNHLY and FYNNEI.